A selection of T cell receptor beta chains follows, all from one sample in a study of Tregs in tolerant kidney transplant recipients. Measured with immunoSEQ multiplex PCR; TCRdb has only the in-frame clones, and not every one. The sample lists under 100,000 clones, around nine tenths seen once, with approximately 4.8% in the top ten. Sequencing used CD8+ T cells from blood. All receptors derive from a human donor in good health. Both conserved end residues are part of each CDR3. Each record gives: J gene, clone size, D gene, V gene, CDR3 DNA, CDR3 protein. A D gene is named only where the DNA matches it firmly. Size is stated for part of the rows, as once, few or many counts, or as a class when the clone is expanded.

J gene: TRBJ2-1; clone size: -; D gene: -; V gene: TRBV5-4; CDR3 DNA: TGTGCCAGCAGCCCCCTCGGGGGCGGGAGTAGCATTGAGCAGTTCTTC; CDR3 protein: CASSPLGGGSSIEQFF
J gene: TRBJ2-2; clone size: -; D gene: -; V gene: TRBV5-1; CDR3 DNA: TGCGCCAGCAGCTTGGGCAGGAACACCGGGGAGCTGTTTTTT; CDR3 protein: CASSLGRNTGELFF
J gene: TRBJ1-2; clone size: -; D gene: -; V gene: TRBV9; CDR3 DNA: TGTGCCAGCACAGAAATGACTGTGGGGAATGGCTACACCTTC; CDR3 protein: CASTEMTVGNGYTF
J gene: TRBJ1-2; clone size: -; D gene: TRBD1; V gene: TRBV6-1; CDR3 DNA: TGTGCCAGCAGGGGACAGGCGCCGGGCTACACCTTC; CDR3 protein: CASRGQAPGYTF
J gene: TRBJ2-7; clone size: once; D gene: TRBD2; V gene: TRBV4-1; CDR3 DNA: TGCGCCAGCAGCCAAGGAACGTCGGGAAGTGAGGGACTAGCCTTCTACGAGCAGTACTTC; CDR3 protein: CASSQGTSGSEGLAFYEQYF
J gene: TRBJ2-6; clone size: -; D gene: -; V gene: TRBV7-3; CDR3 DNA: TGTGCCAGCAGCTTAACAGGGGACCTCTCTGGGGCCAACGTCCTGACTTTC; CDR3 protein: CASSLTGDLSGANVLTF
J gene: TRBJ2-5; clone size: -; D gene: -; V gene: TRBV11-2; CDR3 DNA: TGTGCCAGCAGCCCCCAGGGGTACCAAGAGACCCAGTACTTC; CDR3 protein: CASSPQGYQETQYF
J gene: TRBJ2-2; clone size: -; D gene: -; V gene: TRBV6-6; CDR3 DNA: TGTGCCAGCAGTTACTTAAGGGGCCCCACCGGGGAGCTGTTTTTT; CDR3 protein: CASSYLRGPTGELFF
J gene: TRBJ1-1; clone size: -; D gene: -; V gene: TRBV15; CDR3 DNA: TGTGCCACCAGCAGAGATCGGGGGAAATTGAACACTGAAGCTTTCTTT; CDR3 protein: CATSRDRGKLNTEAFF
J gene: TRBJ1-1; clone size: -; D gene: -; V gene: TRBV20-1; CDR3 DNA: TGCAGTGCTATAGTTAACACTGAAGCTTTCTTT; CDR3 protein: CSAIVNTEAFF
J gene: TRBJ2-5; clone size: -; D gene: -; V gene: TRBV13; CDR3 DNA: TGTGCCAGCAGCTCTGCGACCCAAGAGACCCAGTACTTC; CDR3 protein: CASSSATQETQYF
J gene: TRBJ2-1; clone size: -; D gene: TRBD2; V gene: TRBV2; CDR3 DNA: TGTGCCAGCTTGCGGACTAGCGGGAGACGGAATGAGCAGTTCTTC; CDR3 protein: CASLRTSGRRNEQFF
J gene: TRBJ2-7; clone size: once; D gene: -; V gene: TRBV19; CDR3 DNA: TGTGCCAGTAGGGAGACAGGAAACTACGAGCAGTACTTC; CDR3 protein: CASRETGNYEQYF
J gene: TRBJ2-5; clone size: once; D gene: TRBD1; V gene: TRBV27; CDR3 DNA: TGTGCCAGCAGTACCTATGACAGGGCGTGGGAGACCCAGTACTTC; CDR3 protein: CASSTYDRAWETQYF
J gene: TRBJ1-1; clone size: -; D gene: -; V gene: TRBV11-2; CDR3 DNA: TGTGCCAGCAGCTTAGATCAAATCAGACCGAACACTGAAGCTTTCTTT; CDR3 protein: CASSLDQIRPNTEAFF
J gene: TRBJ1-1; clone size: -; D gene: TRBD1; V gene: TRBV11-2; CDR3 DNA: TGTGCCAGCATCTACGGGACAGACCATCTTCCGTCTTTGACTGAAGCTTTCTTT; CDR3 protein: CASIYGTDHLPSLTEAFF